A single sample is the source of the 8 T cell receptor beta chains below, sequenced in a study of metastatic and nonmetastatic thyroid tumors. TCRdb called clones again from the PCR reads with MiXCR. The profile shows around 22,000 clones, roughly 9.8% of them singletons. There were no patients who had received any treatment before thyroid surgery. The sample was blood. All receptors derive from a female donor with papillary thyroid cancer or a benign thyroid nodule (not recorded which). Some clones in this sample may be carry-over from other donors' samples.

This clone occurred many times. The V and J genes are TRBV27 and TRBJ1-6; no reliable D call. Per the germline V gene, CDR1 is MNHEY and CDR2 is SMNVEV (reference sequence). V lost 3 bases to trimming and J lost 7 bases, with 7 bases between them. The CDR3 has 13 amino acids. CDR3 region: CASSFSVNSPLHF. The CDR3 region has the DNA TGTGCCAGCAGTTTTTCAGTAAATTCACCCCTCCACTTT.

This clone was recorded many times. CDR3 in DNA: TGCAGTGCTAGATTGGCCAGCGGAAGTAGCACAGATACGCAGTATTTT. Amino acid sequence: CSARLASGSSTDTQYF. The chain couples TRBV20-1 to TRBJ2-3; D might be TRBD2 (5 bases). This CDR3 region has 16 residues. Germline V CDR1 and CDR2: DFQATT, SNEGSKA (reference sequence). V was clipped by 2 bases and J by 0 bases, with 15 bases between them.

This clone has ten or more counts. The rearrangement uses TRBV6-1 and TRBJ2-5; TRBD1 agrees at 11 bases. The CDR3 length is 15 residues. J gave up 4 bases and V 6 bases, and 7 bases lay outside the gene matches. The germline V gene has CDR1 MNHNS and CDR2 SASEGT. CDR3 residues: CASSRTGGEGETQYF. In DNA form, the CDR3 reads TGTGCCAGCAGCCGGACAGGGGGCGAAGGAGAGACCCAGTACTTC.

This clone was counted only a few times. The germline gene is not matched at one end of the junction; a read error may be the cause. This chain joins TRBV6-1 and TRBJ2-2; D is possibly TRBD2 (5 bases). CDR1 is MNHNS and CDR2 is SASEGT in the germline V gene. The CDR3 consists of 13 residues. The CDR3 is CAFQTANTGEPFF. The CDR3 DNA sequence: TGTGCGTTCCAGACGGCGAACACCGGGGAGCCGTTTTTT.

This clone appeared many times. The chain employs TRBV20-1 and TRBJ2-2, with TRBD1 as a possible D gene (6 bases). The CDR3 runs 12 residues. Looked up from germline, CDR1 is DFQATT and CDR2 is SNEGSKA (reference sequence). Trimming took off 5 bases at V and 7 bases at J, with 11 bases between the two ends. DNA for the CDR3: TGCAGTGCTTTTCGGACAGTCGGGGAGCTGTTTTTT. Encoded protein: CSAFRTVGELFF.

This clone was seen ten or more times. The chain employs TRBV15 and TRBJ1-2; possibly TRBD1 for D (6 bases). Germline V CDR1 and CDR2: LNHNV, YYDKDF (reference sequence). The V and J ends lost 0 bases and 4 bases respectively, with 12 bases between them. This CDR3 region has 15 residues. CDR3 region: CATSRDRGRGYGYTF. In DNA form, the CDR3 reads TGTGCCACCAGCAGAGATCGGGGGCGAGGCTATGGCTACACCTTC.

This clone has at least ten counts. The CDR3 nucleotides are TGTGCCAGCAGCTTGAGTGGGGGGGGCACCGGGGAGCTGTTTTTT. Encoded protein: CASSLSGGGTGELFF. The V call is TRBV5-5, the J call TRBJ2-2; 7 bases align to TRBD2. The germline V gene encodes CDR1 SGHKS and CDR2 YYEKEE (reference sequence). V shed 1 base and J 4 bases; nucleotides not matched to a gene: 4. The CDR3 contains 15 residues.

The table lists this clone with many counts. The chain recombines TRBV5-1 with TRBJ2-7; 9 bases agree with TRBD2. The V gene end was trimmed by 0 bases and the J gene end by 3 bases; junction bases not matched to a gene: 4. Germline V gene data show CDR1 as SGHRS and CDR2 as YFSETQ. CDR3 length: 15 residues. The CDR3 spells CASSLEPSGIYEQYF. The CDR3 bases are TGCGCCAGCAGCTTGGAGCCTAGCGGGATCTACGAGCAGTACTTC.